This T cell receptor beta chain is from a study of T cell repertoires in cytomegalovirus infection. Study at large: Matching HLA type, along with CMV infection, was indicated by public TCR beta signatures.

This CDR3 contains 14 residues. Trimming at V came to 6 bases and at J to 7 bases, leaving 9 bases not matched to a gene. Germline-derived CDR1 and CDR2 are MNHEY and SMNVEV (reference sequence). TCRdb re-called the reads with MiXCR, one entry per CDR3 protein. The table has around 320,000 distinct CDR3 sequences, over 7.5% seen once. This clonotype appeared many times. As yet, its antigen is unknown. Whole-study findings and limits: Cumulative frequency (of public TCR beta family members) identified carriers of CMV plus the relevant HLA.

The TCR was taken from a human donor in good health (CMV status not recorded). Some clones in this sample may be carry-over from other donors' samples. The V and J genes are TRBV27 and TRBJ1-5, with 7 positions matching TRBD1. The material sequenced was PBMCs. The CDR3 here is CASSPQGGGQPQHF. CDR3 in DNA: TGTGCCAGCAGCCCACAGGGAGGGGGCCAGCCCCAGCATTTT.